Described below is a single T cell receptor beta chain sequence and its context. Profiled with immunoSEQ multiplex PCR; TCRdb holds only in-frame clones, not every one. Found here are about 1.4 million clones, more than 95% of them singletons; the top ten hold about 1.2%. These data originate in a study of shared clonotypes between healthy human individuals. The V gene's germline CDR1 is SQVTM and CDR2 ANQGSEA. Trimming took off 3 bases at V and 8 bases at J, with 10 bases between the two ends. This CDR3 comprises 12 residues. The sample consisted of naive CD4+ T cells sorted from blood. Subset indicated: CD45RA+ positively selected. This receptor was taken from a man in his thirties or forties in good health. The chain employs TRBV29-1 and TRBJ1-4; D is unresolved. In nucleotides, the CDR3 is TGCAGCGTTGAGGAGAGCGACGAAAAACTGTTTTTT. Its protein product is CSVEESDEKLFF.